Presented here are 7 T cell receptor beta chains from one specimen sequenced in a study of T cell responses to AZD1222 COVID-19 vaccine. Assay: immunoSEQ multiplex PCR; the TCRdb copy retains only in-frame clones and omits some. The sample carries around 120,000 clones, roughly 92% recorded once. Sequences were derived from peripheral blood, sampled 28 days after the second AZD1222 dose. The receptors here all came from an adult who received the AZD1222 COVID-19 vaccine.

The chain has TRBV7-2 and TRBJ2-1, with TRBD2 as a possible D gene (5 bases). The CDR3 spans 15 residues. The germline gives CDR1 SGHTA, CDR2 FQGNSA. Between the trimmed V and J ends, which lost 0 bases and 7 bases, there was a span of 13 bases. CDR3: CASSLAGASENEQFF. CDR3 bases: TGTGCCAGCAGCTTAGCGGGAGCATCGGAAAATGAGCAGTTCTTC.

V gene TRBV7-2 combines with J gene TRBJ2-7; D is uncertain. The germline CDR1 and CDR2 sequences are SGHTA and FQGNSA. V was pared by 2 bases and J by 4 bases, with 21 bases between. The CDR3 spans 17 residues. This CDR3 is CASSLRVQQQDGYEQYF. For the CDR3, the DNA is TGTGCCAGCAGCTTACGGGTCCAACAGCAGGATGGTTACGAGCAGTACTTC.

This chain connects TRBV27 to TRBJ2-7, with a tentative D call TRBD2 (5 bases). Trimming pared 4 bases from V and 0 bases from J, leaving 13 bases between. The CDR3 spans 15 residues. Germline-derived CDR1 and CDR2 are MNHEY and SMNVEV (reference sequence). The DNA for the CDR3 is TGTGCCAGCAGTTCCGGACTGTTGAGCTCCTACGAGCAGTACTTC. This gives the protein CASSSGLLSSYEQYF.

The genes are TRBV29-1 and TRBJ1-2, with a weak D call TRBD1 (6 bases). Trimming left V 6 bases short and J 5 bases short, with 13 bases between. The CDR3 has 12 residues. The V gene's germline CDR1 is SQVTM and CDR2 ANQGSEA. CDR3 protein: CSVGQNIYGYTF. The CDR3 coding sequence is TGCAGCGTAGGACAGAATATATATGGCTACACCTTC.

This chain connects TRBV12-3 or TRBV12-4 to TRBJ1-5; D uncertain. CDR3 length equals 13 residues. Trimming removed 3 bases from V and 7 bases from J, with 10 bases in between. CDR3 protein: CASSFDWSQPQHF. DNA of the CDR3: TGTGCCAGCAGTTTTGACTGGAGCCAGCCCCAGCATTTT.

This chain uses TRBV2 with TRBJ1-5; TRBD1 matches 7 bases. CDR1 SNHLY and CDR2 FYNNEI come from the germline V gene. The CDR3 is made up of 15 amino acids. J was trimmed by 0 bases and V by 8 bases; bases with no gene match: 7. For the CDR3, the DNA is TGTGCCAGCGACAGACAGGGCTCTAGCAATCAGCCCCAGCATTTT. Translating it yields CASDRQGSSNQPQHF.

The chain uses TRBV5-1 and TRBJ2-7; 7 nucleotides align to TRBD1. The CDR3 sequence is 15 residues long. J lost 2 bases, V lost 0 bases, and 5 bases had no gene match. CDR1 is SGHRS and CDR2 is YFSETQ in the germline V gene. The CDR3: CASSLALQGTYEQYF. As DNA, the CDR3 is TGCGCCAGCAGCTTGGCTTTACAGGGGACCTACGAGCAGTACTTC.